The present T cell receptor (beta chain) was sequenced within a study of OX40 agonist ivuxolimab in advanced cancers. Study overall: Three patients had partial responses: one hepatocellular carcinoma, two cutaneous melanoma.

Method: immunoSEQ multiplex PCR; TCRdb's copy keeps in-frame clones and lacks some. Among about 60,000 clones listed, about four fifths were seen once. CDR1 is SGHVS and CDR2 is FQNEAQ in the germline V gene. There are 16 residues in the CDR3. The V end lost 2 bases, the J end lost 0 bases, and 13 bases lay between the germline ends. Blood got drawn at baseline, again on cycle 4 day 1, and then on cycle 7 day 1. Findings of the study overall: Partial responders dosed at 0.1-3.0 mg/kg displayed clonal expansion ranking among the lowest. At 0.1 to 3.0 mg/kg, clonal expansion of CD4+ and CD8+ blood T cells had occurred by week 6.

As for this clone: Antigen specificity is unknown.

The TCR originated in an adult with an advanced solid tumor such as melanoma, head and neck, liver or kidney cancer. The sequencing here drew on CD4+ or CD8+ T cells sorted from blood, taken in a trial of the OX40 agonist ivuxolimab. This rearrangement joins TRBV7-8 to TRBJ1-2; possibly TRBD1 for D (6 bases). CDR3 coding DNA: TGTGCCAGCAGCTTAAAACAGGGCAATCCTAACTATGGCTACACCTTC. Translating gives CASSLKQGNPNYGYTF. Full variable domain (remainder filled in from reference TRBV7-8 and TRBJ1-2): GAGVSQSPRYKVAKRGQDVALRCDPISGHVSLFWYQQALGQGPEFLTYFQNEAQLDKSGLPSDRFFAERPEGSVSTLKIQRTQQEDSAVYLCASSLKQGNPNYGYTFGSGTRLTVV.